Detailed here is one T cell receptor (beta chain). The antigen it binds to is not known. This is a murine receptor, so its gene nomenclature and germline sequences are mouse based. This entry is derived from a study of CD8+ T cells in alopecia areata (dated by TCRdb to 2017 to 2018). About the full investigation: Skin from C3H/HeJ donors aged roughly 6-12 months with spontaneous alopecia was grafted onto female C3H/HeJ recipients aged roughly 7-10 weeks. The RNA source kit depended on sample type: the PAXgene miRNA kit for fixed scalp, the miRNeasy kit for PBMCs, and the RNeasy kit for mouse skin. To study T cell clonal expansion in alopecia areata, the researchers applied high-throughput TCRbeta sequencing to both the C3H/HeJ mouse model and human patients. immunoSEQ multiplex PCR using 35 Vbeta forward primers and 13 Jbeta reverse primers was used to amplify TCRbeta CDR3 regions. Human TCRbeta sequencing covered scalp tissue and sorted CD4+ and CD8+ peripheral blood T cells from patchy and totalis/universalis alopecia areata patients and healthy controls. Clonality in the scalp was compared among normal scalp (n=4), patchy alopecia areata scalp (n=8), and alopecia totalis/universalis scalp (n=8). Findings and caveats that apply to the study as a whole: Lesional scalp, especially in alopecia totalis/universalis, showed higher clonality and more expanded CD8+ clones than normal scalp, suggesting antigenic drive. Shared TCR sequences between patients were less evident than in mice, which may be partly attributable to HLA diversity in the patient population. Resident alphabeta T cells in normal human skin are also sequenced, complicating scalp TCR repertoire analysis, unlike mouse skin dominated by gammadelta T cells.

Receptors were amplified or captured by the immunoSEQ multiplex PCR assay. For TCR sequencing, RNA was extracted from every sample and reverse transcribed into cDNA to serve as template. First-strand cDNA was synthesized with SuperScript III using a 2:1 mix of oligo-dT and random hexamers. A synthetic immune receptor repertoire was used to gauge amplification bias, and whatever bias remained was removed computationally. Libraries were sequenced on Illumina HiSeq with 60 bp reads covering the CDR3, read from J toward V. Under the source paper's analysis protocol: Raw reads were preprocessed to remove errors, and CDR3 was defined according to IMGT conventions as the region from the conserved cysteine to phenylalanine. To get clonality, Shannon entropy was normalized by log2 of the number of productive unique TCRs and the result was subtracted from 1. CD4 or CD8 identity of scalp clones was inferred by cross-referencing scalp TCRbeta sequences with sorted blood CD4 and CD8 repertoires. Held by TCRdb, this immuneACCESS table contains in-frame sequences only and omits some clones. Under half of the omission traces to an unresolved V gene where checked; the cause of the rest is unknown. That table furnishes V, J and clone size, whereas the DNA furnished D and trimming. The table notes some 120,000 clones here, none of them singletons. The top ten clones comprise around a fifth of the sample.

This sequence was found in a C3H/HeJ mouse with alopecia areata. The strain's MHC haplotype is H2-k. Sequenced sample: lesional skin.

CDR3 DNA (partial): TGTGCCAGCAGCCAGGACAGGGCCCCAAGGGCCGGG. The resulting protein is CASSQDRAPRAG. The entire CDR3 protein reads CASSQDRAPRAGQLYF. The chain links TRBV13-3 with TRBJ2-2; 8 central bases correspond to TRBD1. Read coverage stops 4 residues before the CDR3 terminus; the germline J gene supplies the remainder. Germline trimming: 5 bases from V, 6 bases from J; junction bases outside gene matches: 12. Inclusive of the bounding cysteine and phenylalanine, the CDR3 is 16 residues long. The DNA has 36 bases, all within the CDR3, and is read from base 1. As encoded in the germline V gene, CDR1 is NNHDY while CDR2 is SYVADS.